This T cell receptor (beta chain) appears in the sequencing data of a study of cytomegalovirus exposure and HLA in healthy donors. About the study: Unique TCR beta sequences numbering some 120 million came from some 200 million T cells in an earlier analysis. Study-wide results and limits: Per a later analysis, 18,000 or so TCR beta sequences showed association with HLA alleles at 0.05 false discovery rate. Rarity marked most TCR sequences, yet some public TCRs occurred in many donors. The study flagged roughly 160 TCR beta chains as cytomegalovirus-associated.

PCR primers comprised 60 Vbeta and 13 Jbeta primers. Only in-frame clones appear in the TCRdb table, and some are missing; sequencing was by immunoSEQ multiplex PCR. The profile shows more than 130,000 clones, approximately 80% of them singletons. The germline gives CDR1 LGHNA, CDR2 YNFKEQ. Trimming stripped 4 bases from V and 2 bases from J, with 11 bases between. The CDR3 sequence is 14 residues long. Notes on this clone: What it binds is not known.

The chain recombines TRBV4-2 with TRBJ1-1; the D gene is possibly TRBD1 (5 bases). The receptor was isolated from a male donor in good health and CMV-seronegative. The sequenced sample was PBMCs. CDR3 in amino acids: CASSLLDRNTEAFF. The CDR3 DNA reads TGTGCCAGCAGCCTCTTAGACAGAAACACTGAAGCTTTCTTT.